What follows are 32 T cell receptor beta chains derived from one specimen sequenced in a study of blood T cell repertoires in COVID-19. The method was immunoSEQ multiplex PCR; TCRdb's version includes in-frame clones alone and lacks a portion of them. Among almost 400,000 clones listed, roughly 90% were seen once. The sample was PBMCs or T cells enriched from blood (not recorded which). The receptor set was obtained from a woman younger than 45 who had recovered from COVID-19.

The rearrangement uses TRBV3-1 (or the pseudogene TRBV3-2) and TRBJ2-3; perhaps TRBD2 as D (6 bases). Germline lookup yields CDR1 LGHDT and CDR2 YNNKEL (reference sequence). Trimming cost V 6 bases and J 0 bases, with 13 bases left between them. This CDR3 has 15 residues. CDR3 in amino acids: CASRLLASSTDTQYF. CDR3 DNA sequence: TGTGCCAGCAGACTACTAGCATCAAGCACAGATACGCAGTATTTT.

V gene TRBV30 combines with J gene TRBJ1-5; D call uncertain. Trimming stripped 2 bases from V and 0 bases from J, with 8 bases between. The CDR3 loop spans 14 amino acids. Looked up from germline, CDR1 is GTSNPN and CDR2 is SVGIG (reference sequence). CDR3 bases: TGTGCCTGGAGTTACGGGGATAGCAATCAGCCCCAGCATTTT. It yields the protein CAWSYGDSNQPQHF.

This chain joins TRBV19 and TRBJ2-5; 7 bases match TRBD2. Looked up from germline, CDR1 is LNHDA and CDR2 is SQIVND (reference sequence). The J segment lost 4 bases and the V segment lost 5 bases, leaving 7 bases of the junction unmatched. CDR3 size: 14 residues. The CDR3 region has the DNA TGTGCCAGTAGTGTATCAAAGCGGGGAGAGACCCAGTACTTC. Translating gives CASSVSKRGETQYF.

V gene TRBV4-2 combines with J gene TRBJ1-6, with D possibly matching TRBD1 (6 bases). V lost 3 bases, J lost 0 bases, and 15 bases lay in between. CDR1 is LGHNA and CDR2 is YNFKEQ in the germline V gene. CDR3 length: 18 residues. CDR3 DNA sequence: TGTGCCAGCAGCCAGTTCTGGACAGAGAACTCCTATAATTCACCCCTCCACTTT. It codes for CASSQFWTENSYNSPLHF.

The CDR3 here is CAWALGQESSNEKLFF. CDR3 bases: TGTGCCTGGGCCCTCGGACAGGAGAGTTCTAATGAAAAACTGTTTTTT. This chain links TRBV30 with TRBJ1-4; TRBD1 aligns across 7 bases. Per the germline V gene, CDR1 is GTSNPN and CDR2 is SVGIG (reference sequence). The V segment lost 5 bases and the J segment 3 bases; nucleotides outside the gene matches: 12. The CDR3 is 16 residues long.

The chain uses TRBV24-1 and TRBJ2-1; D is perhaps TRBD2 (5 bases). The V gene lost 6 bases and the J gene lost 0 bases, with 11 bases spanning the gap. The CDR3 runs to 15 residues. The germline gives CDR1 KGHDR, CDR2 SFDVKD. The CDR3, as DNA: TGTGCCACCAGTAAAGCGGAGAGCTCCTACAATGAGCAGTTCTTC. Protein product: CATSKAESSYNEQFF.

This sequence joins TRBV19 and TRBJ1-6; 8 nucleotides align to TRBD1. V lost 3 bases and J lost 10; bases outside the gene matches: 11. The CDR3 has 16 residues. Germline CDR1 LNHDA, CDR2 SQIVND (reference sequence). This chain's CDR3 is CASSISRTGPRSPLHF. The CDR3 coding sequence is TGTGCCAGTAGTATCAGTCGGACAGGGCCGCGGTCACCCCTCCACTTT. Combining the CDR3 with reference TRBV19 and TRBJ1-6 gives the whole variable domain DGGITQSPKYLFRKEGQNVTLSCEQNLNHDAMYWYRQDPGQGLRLIYYSQIVNDFQKGDIAEGYSVSREKKESFPLTVTSAQKNPTAFYLCASSISRTGPRSPLHFGNGTRLTVT.

The chain carries TRBV19 and TRBJ2-6; tentatively, D is TRBD1 (6 bases). Germline V gene data show CDR1 as LNHDA and CDR2 as SQIVND (reference sequence). The CDR3 is 16 residues long. Trimming pared 6 bases from V and 0 bases from J, leaving 12 bases between. The CDR3 reads CASRYQGNSGANVLTF. CDR3 in DNA: TGTGCCAGTAGGTATCAGGGGAACTCTGGGGCCAACGTCCTGACTTTC.

The chain combines TRBV6-6 with TRBJ2-2, with D unresolved. Trimming removed 4 bases from V and 7 bases from J, with 10 bases in between. Germline-derived CDR1 and CDR2 are MNHNY and SVGAGI (reference sequence). CDR3 size: 13 residues. CDR3 nucleotide sequence: TGTGCCAGCAGTTTTATGCCCGGCGGGGAGCTGTTTTTT. Protein product: CASSFMPGGELFF.

The genes are TRBV19 and TRBJ1-5; 12 bases match TRBD1. This CDR3 spans 14 amino acids. Germline lookup yields CDR1 LNHDA and CDR2 SQIVND (reference sequence). After removal of 5 bases from V and 7 bases from J, the junction contained 3 bases not matched to a gene. As DNA, the CDR3 is TGTGCCAGTAGTGAGGGACAGGGGGCGCAGCCCCAGCATTTT. Translated: CASSEGQGAQPQHF.

J is TRBJ1-5 and V is TRBV10-3; possible D gene TRBD1, 5 bases. Germline-derived CDR1 and CDR2 are ENHRY and SYGVKD. The length of the CDR3 is 15 residues. Trimming shortened V by 6 bases and J by 1 base, and 13 bases separated the two germline ends. CDR3 sequence reads: CAISPRVGSNQPQHF. The CDR3 coding sequence is TGTGCCATCAGCCCCAGGGTGGGGAGCAATCAGCCCCAGCATTTT.

The rearrangement joins TRBV10-3 to TRBJ1-1; no definite D call. This CDR3 contains 12 residues. Trimming stripped 2 bases from V and 11 bases from J, with 12 bases between. The V gene's germline CDR1 is ENHRY and CDR2 SYGVKD. The CDR3 here is CAISEAVGWAFF. Here the CDR3 DNA reads TGTGCCATCAGTGAGGCCGTCGGGTGGGCTTTCTTT.

This clone was observed a single time. The J gene is TRBJ1-3, the V gene TRBV4-3; the match to TRBD1 covers 8 bases. The germline V gene has CDR1 LGHNA and CDR2 YSLEER. CDR3 size: 17 residues. V shed 2 bases and J 1 base; nucleotides not matched to a gene: 7. The CDR3, as DNA: TGCGCCAGCAGCCAACAAGAGCAGGGGGCGTCTGGAAACACCATATATTTT. This gives the protein CASSQQEQGASGNTIYF.

This clone was found once. CDR3 nucleotides: TGTGCCAGCAGCGTAGGGACAGGGGGAAACACCATATATTTT. It is translated as CASSVGTGGNTIYF. This chain joins TRBV9 and TRBJ1-3, with TRBD1 identical over 8 bases. Germline loops: CDR1 SGDLS, CDR2 YYNGEE. The V segment lost 0 bases and the J segment 4 bases; nucleotides outside the gene matches: 0. The CDR3 length is 14 residues.

This sequence joins TRBV6-5 and TRBJ1-2; D might be TRBD1 (6 bases). Germline assignment: CDR1 MNHEY and CDR2 SVGAGI. The CDR3 consists of 14 residues. The ends were cut back, 5 bases at V and 7 bases at J, with 17 bases in the middle. CDR3: CASSPQTGIPGYTF. In DNA form, the CDR3 reads TGTGCCAGCAGTCCCCAGACAGGTATACCTGGCTACACCTTC.

The chain employs TRBV27 and TRBJ2-1; D remains unclear. The V end lost 5 bases, the J end lost 2 bases, and 13 bases lay between the germline ends. The germline V gene encodes CDR1 MNHEY and CDR2 SMNVEV (reference sequence). This CDR3 is 15 amino acids long. The CDR3 sequence: CASSVVEFPYNEQFF. The CDR3 DNA reads TGTGCCAGCAGTGTAGTAGAGTTCCCCTACAATGAGCAGTTCTTC.

This rearrangement joins TRBV6-6 to TRBJ1-1; D gene unclear. The CDR3 extends over 11 amino acids. The V and J ends lost 6 bases and 7 bases respectively, with 9 bases between them. CDR1 MNHNY and CDR2 SVGAGI come from the germline V gene (reference sequence). The CDR3, as DNA: TGTGCCAGCAGGCCGCGGAGTGAAGCTTTCTTT. Translation: CASRPRSEAFF.

This sequence joins TRBV7-8 and TRBJ1-4, with 7 bases matching TRBD1. This CDR3 region has 16 residues. Germline CDR1 reads SGHVS; CDR2 reads FQNEAQ. Trimming cost V 0 bases and J 0 bases; bases outside gene matches: 1. The CDR3 coding sequence is TGTGCCAGCAGCTTAGCGGGGACAGCAACTAATGAAAAACTGTTTTTT. This sequence encodes CASSLAGTATNEKLFF.

This clone was detected only once. This chain uses TRBV7-2 with TRBJ1-1; no firm D call. V was cut by 5 bases and J by 2 bases, with 15 bases left in between. Germline V gives CDR1 SGHTA, CDR2 FQGNSA. The CDR3 consists of 15 residues. Written as DNA, the CDR3 is TGTGCCAGCAGCCCAGTGACAACTCCCAACACTGAAGCTTTCTTT. Residues: CASSPVTTPNTEAFF.

V gene TRBV27 combines with J gene TRBJ2-6; D might be TRBD2 (5 bases). This CDR3 has 14 amino acids. Germline CDR1 reads MNHEY; CDR2 reads SMNVEV (reference sequence). V lost 4 bases and J 3 bases, leaving 7 bases between the germline ends. The CDR3 sequence is CASSYRDGANVLTF. CDR3 DNA: TGTGCCAGCAGTTACCGGGATGGGGCCAACGTCCTGACTTTC.

The CDR3 DNA sequence: TGCGCCAGCAGCCATCAAAAGTTGGGGGACAGGGACGAAAAACTGTTTTTT. Its protein product is CASSHQKLGDRDEKLFF. The chain has TRBV4-1 and TRBJ1-4; 9 bases are shared with TRBD1. Germline V gene sequence: CDR1 MGHRA, CDR2 YSYEKL. Germline trimming cut 3 bases from V and 8 bases from J; bases unmatched to any gene: 13. The CDR3 sequence is 17 residues long.

The chain links TRBV20-1 to TRBJ2-7; TRBD1 is a possible D gene (5 bases). This CDR3 has 12 residues. V dropped 3 bases and J dropped 6 bases, with 12 bases sitting between them. The germline V gene has CDR1 DFQATT and CDR2 SNEGSKA (reference sequence). CDR3 bases: TGCAGTGCTAGTATTGCAGGGCTCGAGCAGTACTTC. It codes for CSASIAGLEQYF.

The chain links TRBV25-1 to TRBJ1-2; 7 bases align to TRBD1. CDR3 size: 14 residues. The trim removed 4 bases at V and 3 bases at J, leaving 5 bases unmatched. The germline gives CDR1 MGHDK, CDR2 SYGVNS. The CDR3 region is CASSGRGRDYGYTF. The CDR3 DNA reads as TGTGCCAGCAGTGGTAGGGGGCGGGACTATGGCTACACCTTC.

In the case of this clone: This same CDR3 is encoded by further DNA sequences in the sample. This chain links TRBV6-1 with TRBJ2-7; 7 bases agree with TRBD1. The CDR3 covers 15 residues. V trimming: 1 base; J trimming: 0 bases; junction bases outside the gene matches: 3. Germline V gene data show CDR1 as MNHNS and CDR2 as SASEGT. CDR3 sequence: CASSEEGAGSYEQYF. The CDR3 region has the DNA TGTGCCAGCAGTGAAGAGGGGGCAGGCTCCTACGAGCAGTACTTC.

The genes are TRBV6-5 and TRBJ1-6; D possibly corresponds to TRBD1 (6 bases). The CDR3 runs to 14 residues. V was cut by 6 bases and J by 6 bases, with 12 bases left in between. The germline CDR1 and CDR2 sequences are MNHEY and SVGAGI. In DNA form, the CDR3 reads TGTGCCAGCAGGGGGGCCAACCCTAATTCACCCCTCCACTTT. It codes for CASRGANPNSPLHF.

The rearrangement joins TRBV24-1 to TRBJ1-2; the D gene is possibly TRBD1 (6 bases). Trimming removed 2 bases from V and 5 bases from J, with 11 bases in between. Germline-derived CDR1 and CDR2 are KGHDR and SFDVKD. The CDR3 totals 14 residues. The CDR3 nucleotides read TGTGCCACCAGTGATTCGGGACAAATTTATGGCTACACCTTC. Its translation is CATSDSGQIYGYTF.

This clone was recorded once. The same CDR3 arises from other DNA sequences in this sample as well. The chain joins TRBV30 to TRBJ1-3; D might be TRBD1 (6 bases). The CDR3 extends over 15 amino acids. Germline V gene lookup returns CDR1 GTSNPN and CDR2 SVGIG (reference sequence). V lost 0 bases, J lost 0 bases, and 9 bases lay in between. CDR3 region: CAWSVQGYSGNTIYF. The CDR3 region has the DNA TGTGCCTGGAGTGTACAGGGCTACTCTGGAAACACCATATATTTT.

The chain recombines TRBV5-1 with TRBJ2-7; D gene ambiguous. Trimming cost V 0 bases and J 6 bases, with 7 bases left between them. The germline V gene has CDR1 SGHRS and CDR2 YFSETQ. The CDR3 contains 12 residues. CDR3 loop: CASSLDFREQYF. The CDR3 bases are TGCGCCAGCAGCTTGGATTTCCGCGAGCAGTACTTC.

The chain recombines TRBV3-1 (or the pseudogene TRBV3-2) with TRBJ1-2; 7 nucleotides agree with TRBD1. After removal of 0 bases from V and 8 bases from J, the junction contained 15 bases not matched to a gene. Looked up from germline, CDR1 is LGHDT and CDR2 is YNNKEL (reference sequence). This CDR3 contains 17 residues. The CDR3 bases are TGTGCCAGCAGCCAAGAAATTTGGGGACGACAGGGTTCCGGCTACACCTTC. Amino acid sequence: CASSQEIWGRQGSGYTF.

This chain uses TRBV19 with TRBJ2-7, with 10 bases lining up with TRBD1. Germline values: CDR1 LNHDA, CDR2 SQIVND (reference sequence). J gave up 0 bases and V 7 bases, and 9 bases lay outside the gene matches. The CDR3 length is 16 residues. Written as DNA, the CDR3 is TGTGCCAGTAAGGACAGGGGGAAGGGAAGCTCCTACGAGCAGTACTTC. It translates to CASKDRGKGSSYEQYF.

The chain is built from TRBV5-5 and TRBJ1-2, with D hard to call. Per the germline V gene, CDR1 is SGHKS and CDR2 is YYEKEE (reference sequence). The CDR3 is 15 amino acids. Trimming cost V 0 bases and J 4 bases, with 13 bases left between them. CDR3 sequence reads: CASSLGRGYSYGYTF. The CDR3 coding sequence is TGTGCCAGCAGCTTGGGTCGGGGATATAGCTATGGCTACACCTTC.

The genes are TRBV24-1 and TRBJ2-5, with TRBD1 matching over 9 bases. Germline V gene sequence: CDR1 KGHDR, CDR2 SFDVKD. This CDR3 region has 13 residues. The ends lost 6 bases at V and 4 bases at J; junction bases unmatched: 2. The CDR3: CATSTTGGETQYF. The CDR3 DNA reads TGTGCCACCAGTACGACAGGGGGAGAGACCCAGTACTTC.